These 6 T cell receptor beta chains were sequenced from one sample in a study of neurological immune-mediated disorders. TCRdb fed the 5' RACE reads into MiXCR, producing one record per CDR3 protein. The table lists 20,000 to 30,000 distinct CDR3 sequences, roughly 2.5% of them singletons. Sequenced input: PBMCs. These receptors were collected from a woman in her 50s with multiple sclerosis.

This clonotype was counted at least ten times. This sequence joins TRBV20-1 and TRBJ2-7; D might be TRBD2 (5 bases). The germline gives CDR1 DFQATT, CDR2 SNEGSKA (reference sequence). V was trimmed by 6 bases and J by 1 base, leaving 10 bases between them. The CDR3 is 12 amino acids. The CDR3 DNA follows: TGCAGTGCCAGTGAGGGATCCTACGAGCAGTACTTC. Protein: CSASEGSYEQYF.

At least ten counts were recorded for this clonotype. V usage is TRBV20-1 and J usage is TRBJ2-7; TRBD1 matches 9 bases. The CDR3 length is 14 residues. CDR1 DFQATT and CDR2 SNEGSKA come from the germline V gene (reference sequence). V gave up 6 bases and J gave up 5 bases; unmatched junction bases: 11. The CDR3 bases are TGCAGTGCCCGCGGGACAGGGAGCGTCCACGAGCAGTACTTC. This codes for CSARGTGSVHEQYF.

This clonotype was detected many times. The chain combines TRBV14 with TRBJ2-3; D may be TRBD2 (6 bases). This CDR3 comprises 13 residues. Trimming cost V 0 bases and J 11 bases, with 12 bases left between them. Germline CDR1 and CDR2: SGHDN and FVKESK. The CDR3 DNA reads TGTGCCAGCAGCCAAGATCGGCTAGCGATGCAGTATTTT. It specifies CASSQDRLAMQYF. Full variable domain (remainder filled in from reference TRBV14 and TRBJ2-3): EAGVTQFPSHSVIEKGQTVTLRCDPISGHDNLYWYRRVMGKEIKFLLHFVKESKQDESGMPNNRFLAERTGGTYSTLKVQPAELEDSGVYFCASSQDRLAMQYFGPGTRLTVL.

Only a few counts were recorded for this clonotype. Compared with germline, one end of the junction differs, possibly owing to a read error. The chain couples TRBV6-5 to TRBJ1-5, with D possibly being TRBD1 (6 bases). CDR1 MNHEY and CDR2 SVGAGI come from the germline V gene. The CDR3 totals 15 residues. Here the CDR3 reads CASRSHRDSNQPQNF. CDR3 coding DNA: TGTGCCAGCAGGTCACACAGGGATAGCAATCAGCCCCAGAATTTT.

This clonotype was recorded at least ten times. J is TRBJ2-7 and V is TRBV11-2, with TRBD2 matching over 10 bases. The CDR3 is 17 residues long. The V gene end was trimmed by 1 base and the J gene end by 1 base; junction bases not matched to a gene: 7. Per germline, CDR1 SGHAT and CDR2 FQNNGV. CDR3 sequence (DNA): TGTGCCAGCAGCTTAGGGGTCGGGACTAGCGCATCCTACGAGCAGTACTTC. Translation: CASSLGVGTSASYEQYF.

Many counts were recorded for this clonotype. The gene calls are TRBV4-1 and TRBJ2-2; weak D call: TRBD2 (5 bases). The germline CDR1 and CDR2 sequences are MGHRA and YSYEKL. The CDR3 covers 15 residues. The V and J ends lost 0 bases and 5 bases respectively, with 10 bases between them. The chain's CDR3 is CASSQEGGVTGELFF. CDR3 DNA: TGCGCCAGCAGCCAAGAAGGAGGCGTGACCGGGGAGCTGTTTTTT.